This is a list of T cell receptor beta chains from one sample in a study of CD8 T cells in ankylosing spondylitis. TCRdb redid the calling of the 5' RACE reads with MiXCR, one entry per CDR3 protein. This table has about 390,000 distinct CDR3 sequences, under 25% appearing once. What was sequenced was blood, either unsorted or a sorted T cell fraction (not recorded which). These receptors all stem from a male donor with ankylosing spondylitis. The CDR3 runs from the conserved cysteine through the conserved F or W. Each record gives: D gene, J gene, clone size, V gene, CDR3 length, CDR3 protein, CDR3 DNA. A D gene is named only where the DNA matches it firmly. Where a row states a size, it is once, few, many or the class of an expanded clone; other rows omit it.

d_gene: NA
j_gene: TRBJ2-7
abundance: NA
v_gene: TRBV6-1
len: 16
CDR3aa: CASSEGTGAIHYEQYF
CDR3nt: TGTGCCAGCAGTGAGGGGACCGGCGCGATCCACTACGAGCAGTACTTC

d_gene: TRBD2
j_gene: TRBJ2-1
abundance: few
v_gene: TRBV7-6
len: 17
CDR3aa: CASSPSPRTSSYNEQFF
CDR3nt: TGTGCCAGCAGCCCATCACCGAGGACTAGCTCCTACAATGAGCAGTTCTTC

d_gene: TRBD2
j_gene: TRBJ2-2
abundance: NA
v_gene: TRBV7-2
len: 15
CDR3aa: CASSWTSGLTGELFF
CDR3nt: TGTGCCAGCAGCTGGACTAGCGGTCTCACCGGGGAGCTGTTTTTT

d_gene: NA
j_gene: TRBJ2-2
abundance: many
v_gene: TRBV7-9
len: 14
CDR3aa: CASSLTLGAGELFF
CDR3nt: TGTGCCAGCAGCTTAACCTTGGGAGCCGGGGAGCTGTTTTTT

d_gene: NA
j_gene: TRBJ2-5
abundance: many
v_gene: TRBV5-1
len: 12
CDR3aa: CASSLGVETQYF
CDR3nt: TGTGCCAGCAGTTTGGGGGTAGAGACCCAGTACTTC

d_gene: NA
j_gene: TRBJ2-7
abundance: NA
v_gene: TRBV5-1
len: 14
CDR3aa: CASSFEGDYREQYF
CDR3nt: TGCGCCAGCAGCTTTGAAGGTGATTATCGCGAGCAGTACTTC

d_gene: NA
j_gene: TRBJ1-3
abundance: few
v_gene: TRBV4-3
len: 16
CDR3aa: CASSLMRVSSGNTIYF
CDR3nt: TGCGCCAGCAGCCTAATGAGGGTTTCCTCTGGAAACACCATATATTTT

d_gene: NA
j_gene: TRBJ2-2
abundance: NA
v_gene: TRBV7-7
len: 15
CDR3aa: CASSPTASNTGELFF
CDR3nt: TGTGCTAGCAGCCCGACAGCATCGAACACCGGGGAGCTGTTTTTT

d_gene: NA
j_gene: TRBJ2-7
abundance: many
v_gene: TRBV5-1
len: 14
CDR3aa: CASSLDSATYEQYF
CDR3nt: TGCGCCAGCAGCTTGGATTCAGCCACCTACGAGCAGTACTTC

d_gene: NA
j_gene: TRBJ2-1
abundance: NA
v_gene: TRBV5-5
len: 13
CDR3aa: CASSFASYNEQFF
CDR3nt: TGTGCCAGCAGCTTCGCCTCCTACAATGAGCAGTTCTTC

d_gene: TRBD1
j_gene: TRBJ2-7
abundance: NA
v_gene: TRBV7-3
len: 17
CDR3aa: CASSLTSGGQGAYEQYF
CDR3nt: TGTGCCAGCAGCTTAACGTCCGGCGGGCAGGGGGCGTACGAGCAGTACTTC

d_gene: NA
j_gene: TRBJ2-5
abundance: few
v_gene: TRBV18
len: 15
CDR3aa: CASSPGTPYQETQYF
CDR3nt: TGTGCCAGCTCACCCGGGACACCGTACCAAGAGACCCAGTACTTC

d_gene: TRBD2
j_gene: TRBJ2-1
abundance: few
v_gene: TRBV7-9
len: 15
CDR3aa: CASSFGTSGPNEQFF
CDR3nt: TGTGCCAGCAGCTTCGGGACTAGCGGGCCAAATGAGCAGTTCTTC

d_gene: TRBD1
j_gene: TRBJ2-2
abundance: NA
v_gene: TRBV11-1
len: 13
CDR3aa: CASSSQGSGELFF
CDR3nt: TGTGCCAGCAGCTCACAGGGGTCCGGGGAGCTGTTTTTT

d_gene: NA
j_gene: TRBJ2-2
abundance: NA
v_gene: TRBV12-3/TRBV12-4
len: 13
CDR3aa: CASSFFRTGELFF
CDR3nt: TGTGCCAGCAGTTTTTTCCGAACCGGGGAGCTGTTTTTT

d_gene: NA
j_gene: TRBJ2-5
abundance: few
v_gene: TRBV7-2
len: 14
CDR3aa: CASSLGQIIETQYF
CDR3nt: TGTGCCAGCAGCTTAGGCCAGATCATAGAGACCCAGTACTTC

d_gene: NA
j_gene: TRBJ2-2
abundance: NA
v_gene: TRBV12-3/TRBV12-4
len: 13
CDR3aa: CASLAPNTGELFF
CDR3nt: TGTGCCAGCCTAGCCCCGAACACCGGGGAGCTGTTTTTT

d_gene: TRBD1
j_gene: TRBJ2-2
abundance: NA
v_gene: TRBV29-1
len: 13
CDR3aa: CRVGGQVPGELFF
CDR3nt: TGCCGCGTTGGAGGACAGGTTCCCGGGGAGCTGTTTTTT

d_gene: NA
j_gene: TRBJ2-7
abundance: NA
v_gene: TRBV4-3
len: 14
CDR3aa: CASSEGRYSYEQYF
CDR3nt: TGCGCCAGCAGCGAAGGTCGGTACTCCTACGAGCAGTACTTC

d_gene: NA
j_gene: TRBJ2-7
abundance: NA
v_gene: TRBV25-1
len: 12
CDR3aa: CASSDRYYEQYF
CDR3nt: TGTGCCAGCAGTGACAGATACTACGAGCAGTACTTC

d_gene: TRBD2
j_gene: TRBJ2-5
abundance: many
v_gene: TRBV5-1
len: 13
CDR3aa: CASSFAGEETQYF
CDR3nt: TGCGCCAGCAGCTTCGCGGGAGAAGAGACCCAGTACTTC

d_gene: NA
j_gene: TRBJ1-2
abundance: NA
v_gene: TRBV9
len: 12
CDR3aa: CASRRAGMGYTF
CDR3nt: TGTGCCAGCAGGAGGGCGGGTATGGGCTACACCTTC

d_gene: NA
j_gene: TRBJ2-5
abundance: few
v_gene: TRBV5-1
len: 16
CDR3aa: CASSLEVAGVKETQYF
CDR3nt: TGCGCCAGCAGCTTGGAGGTTGCAGGGGTGAAAGAGACCCAGTACTTC

d_gene: NA
j_gene: TRBJ1-4
abundance: few
v_gene: TRBV20-1
len: 15
CDR3aa: CSARGDTSTNEKLFF
CDR3nt: TGCAGTGCTAGGGGGGACACCTCAACTAATGAAAAACTGTTTTTT

d_gene: NA
j_gene: TRBJ2-2
abundance: NA
v_gene: TRBV28
len: 16
CDR3aa: CASRRPGALNTGELFF
CDR3nt: TGTGCCAGCAGACGCCCAGGGGCCCTGAACACCGGGGAGCTGTTTTTT

d_gene: TRBD1
j_gene: TRBJ1-2
abundance: NA
v_gene: TRBV9
len: 15
CDR3aa: CASSVEGQGMVGYTF
CDR3nt: TGTGCCAGCAGCGTAGAGGGACAGGGGATGGTCGGCTACACCTTC

d_gene: NA
j_gene: TRBJ2-3
abundance: many
v_gene: TRBV20-1
len: 14
CDR3aa: CSAGDGGLTDTQYF
CDR3nt: TGCAGTGCTGGAGACGGTGGACTCACAGATACGCAGTATTTT

d_gene: TRBD2
j_gene: TRBJ2-1
abundance: NA
v_gene: TRBV2
len: 15
CDR3aa: CASNGGTSGYNEQFF
CDR3nt: TGTGCCAGCAACGGAGGGACTAGCGGCTACAATGAGCAGTTCTTC

d_gene: TRBD1
j_gene: TRBJ2-2
abundance: few
v_gene: TRBV11-1
len: 16
CDR3aa: CASSSSGTGGTGELFF
CDR3nt: TGTGCCAGCAGCTCCTCCGGGACAGGGGGCACCGGGGAGCTGTTTTTT

d_gene: TRBD1
j_gene: TRBJ1-5
abundance: NA
v_gene: TRBV29-1
len: 13
CDR3aa: CSVGEGAGQPQHF
CDR3nt: TGCAGCGTTGGTGAGGGGGCGGGTCAGCCCCAGCATTTT

d_gene: TRBD2
j_gene: TRBJ2-7
abundance: NA
v_gene: TRBV28
len: 19
CDR3aa: CASSFKLGAGVGFSYEQYF
CDR3nt: TGTGCCAGCAGTTTCAAGTTGGGAGCGGGAGTAGGCTTTTCCTACGAGCAGTACTTC

d_gene: NA
j_gene: TRBJ2-7
abundance: NA
v_gene: TRBV21-1
len: 16
CDR3aa: CASSIGGGVLHYEQYF
CDR3nt: TGTGCCAGCAGCATTGGGGGAGGGGTACTGCACTACGAGCAGTACTTC

d_gene: TRBD1
j_gene: TRBJ1-5
abundance: few
v_gene: TRBV25-1
len: 13
CDR3aa: CASSETGDQPQHF
CDR3nt: TGTGCCAGCAGTGAAACAGGGGATCAGCCCCAGCATTTT

d_gene: NA
j_gene: TRBJ2-7
abundance: NA
v_gene: TRBV3-1
len: 16
CDR3aa: CASTFPPQKGLDEQYF
CDR3nt: TGTGCCAGCACCTTCCCCCCACAGAAGGGATTAGACGAGCAGTACTTC

d_gene: NA
j_gene: TRBJ2-3
abundance: few
v_gene: TRBV3-1
len: 14
CDR3aa: CASSQGGYTDTQYF
CDR3nt: TGTGCCAGCAGCCAAGGCGGTTACACAGATACGCAGTATTTT

d_gene: NA
j_gene: TRBJ2-1
abundance: NA
v_gene: TRBV5-1
len: 14
CDR3aa: CASSGARVANEQFF
CDR3nt: TGCGCCAGCAGTGGGGCCAGGGTAGCCAATGAGCAGTTCTTC

d_gene: NA
j_gene: TRBJ2-1
abundance: NA
v_gene: TRBV25-1
len: 14
CDR3aa: CASSGGWAYNEQFF
CDR3nt: TGTGCCAGCAGTGGGGGGTGGGCCTACAATGAGCAGTTCTTC

d_gene: TRBD1
j_gene: TRBJ2-3
abundance: few
v_gene: TRBV7-9
len: 15
CDR3aa: CASSKTGQGTDTQYF
CDR3nt: TGTGCCAGCAGCAAAACGGGACAGGGTACAGATACGCAGTATTTT

d_gene: TRBD2
j_gene: TRBJ2-2
abundance: NA
v_gene: TRBV5-1
len: 16
CDR3aa: CASSRTSGPNTGELFF
CDR3nt: TGCGCCAGCAGCAGGACTAGCGGACCGAACACCGGGGAGCTGTTTTTT

d_gene: NA
j_gene: TRBJ2-1
abundance: NA
v_gene: TRBV19
len: 12
CDR3aa: CASSMSYDEQFF
CDR3nt: TGTGCCAGTAGTATGTCCTACGATGAGCAGTTCTTC

d_gene: TRBD2
j_gene: TRBJ2-1
abundance: NA
v_gene: TRBV7-3
len: 16
CDR3aa: CASSNRPGLAQPGLFF
CDR3nt: TGTGCCAGCAGCAACCGCCCGGGACTAGCACAGCCCGGGCTGTTCTTC

d_gene: TRBD2
j_gene: TRBJ2-2
abundance: few
v_gene: TRBV7-6
len: 17
CDR3aa: CASSFNPGLAATGELFF
CDR3nt: TGTGCCAGCAGCTTCAACCCGGGACTAGCGGCGACCGGGGAGCTGTTTTTT

d_gene: NA
j_gene: TRBJ2-1
abundance: few
v_gene: TRBV9
len: 16
CDR3aa: CASSEGGMVSYNEQFF
CDR3nt: TGTGCCAGCAGCGAGGGGGGAATGGTTTCCTACAATGAGCAGTTCTTC

d_gene: NA
j_gene: TRBJ2-5
abundance: few
v_gene: TRBV20-1
len: 12
CDR3aa: CSGESGQETQYF
CDR3nt: TGCAGTGGGGAGAGTGGGCAAGAGACCCAGTACTTC

d_gene: NA
j_gene: TRBJ2-7
abundance: few
v_gene: TRBV28
len: 14
CDR3aa: CASSVGQRTYEQYF
CDR3nt: TGTGCCAGCAGTGTAGGACAGCGAACCTACGAGCAGTACTTC

d_gene: TRBD2
j_gene: TRBJ2-3
abundance: NA
v_gene: TRBV29-1
len: 14
CDR3aa: CSVDYLAGTDTQYF
CDR3nt: TGCAGCGTTGATTACCTAGCGGGCACAGATACGCAGTATTTT

d_gene: NA
j_gene: TRBJ2-1
abundance: NA
v_gene: TRBV4-2
len: 16
CDR3aa: CASSGVGDQFYNEQFF
CDR3nt: TGTGCCAGCAGCGGGGTGGGAGACCAGTTCTACAATGAGCAGTTCTTC

d_gene: TRBD2
j_gene: TRBJ2-5
abundance: NA
v_gene: TRBV20-1
len: 16
CDR3aa: CSATPPSGRTQETQYF
CDR3nt: TGCAGTGCCACTCCCCCTAGCGGGAGGACTCAAGAGACCCAGTACTTC

d_gene: NA
j_gene: TRBJ1-2
abundance: NA
v_gene: TRBV29-1
len: 12
CDR3aa: CSAGPPEGGYTF
CDR3nt: TGCAGCGCGGGACCGCCCGAAGGTGGCTACACCTTC

d_gene: TRBD1
j_gene: TRBJ2-3
abundance: NA
v_gene: TRBV4-3
len: 14
CDR3aa: CASSQDRAADTQYF
CDR3nt: TGCGCCAGCAGCCAGGACAGGGCGGCAGATACGCAGTATTTT

d_gene: NA
j_gene: TRBJ1-4
abundance: many
v_gene: TRBV12-3/TRBV12-4
len: 13
CDR3aa: CASRPRISDKLFF
CDR3nt: TGTGCCAGCAGGCCGAGAATTTCCGACAAACTGTTTTTT

d_gene: TRBD2
j_gene: TRBJ2-7
abundance: NA
v_gene: TRBV20-1
len: 13
CDR3aa: CSADTGTSVGEYF
CDR3nt: TGCAGTGCTGACACCGGGACTAGCGTCGGGGAGTACTTC

d_gene: NA
j_gene: TRBJ1-5
abundance: NA
v_gene: TRBV29-1
len: 14
CDR3aa: CSVEEGGGNQPQHF
CDR3nt: TGCAGCGTTGAAGAGGGTGGAGGCAATCAGCCCCAGCATTTT

d_gene: NA
j_gene: TRBJ2-7
abundance: few
v_gene: TRBV5-5
len: 14
CDR3aa: CASSLSGNPYEQYF
CDR3nt: TGTGCCAGCAGCTTGTCAGGGAACCCCTACGAGCAGTACTTC

d_gene: NA
j_gene: TRBJ2-7
abundance: few
v_gene: TRBV2
len: 12
CDR3aa: CASRRAGQEQYF
CDR3nt: TGTGCCAGCAGAAGGGCAGGTCAGGAGCAGTACTTC

d_gene: NA
j_gene: TRBJ1-6
abundance: few
v_gene: TRBV7-3
len: 12
CDR3aa: CASSLNPGPLHF
CDR3nt: TGTGCCAGCAGCTTAAATCCAGGGCCCCTCCACTTT

d_gene: NA
j_gene: TRBJ2-3
abundance: many
v_gene: TRBV29-1
len: 15
CDR3aa: CSAEAGRDGTDTQYF
CDR3nt: TGCAGCGCAGAGGCGGGGCGGGACGGCACAGATACGCAGTATTTT

d_gene: TRBD1
j_gene: TRBJ1-5
abundance: few
v_gene: TRBV6-2/TRBV6-3
len: 14
CDR3aa: CASSRDRGPPPQHF
CDR3nt: TGTGCCAGCAGTCGCGACAGGGGTCCTCCCCCCCAGCATTTT

d_gene: NA
j_gene: TRBJ1-2
abundance: NA
v_gene: TRBV3-1
len: 11
CDR3aa: CASSIAHGYTF
CDR3nt: TGTGCCAGCAGTATCGCCCATGGCTACACCTTC

d_gene: TRBD2
j_gene: TRBJ2-1
abundance: few
v_gene: TRBV24-1
len: 15
CDR3aa: CATSEAGREDGEQFF
CDR3nt: TGTGCCACCAGTGAAGCAGGGCGGGAGGATGGGGAGCAGTTCTTC